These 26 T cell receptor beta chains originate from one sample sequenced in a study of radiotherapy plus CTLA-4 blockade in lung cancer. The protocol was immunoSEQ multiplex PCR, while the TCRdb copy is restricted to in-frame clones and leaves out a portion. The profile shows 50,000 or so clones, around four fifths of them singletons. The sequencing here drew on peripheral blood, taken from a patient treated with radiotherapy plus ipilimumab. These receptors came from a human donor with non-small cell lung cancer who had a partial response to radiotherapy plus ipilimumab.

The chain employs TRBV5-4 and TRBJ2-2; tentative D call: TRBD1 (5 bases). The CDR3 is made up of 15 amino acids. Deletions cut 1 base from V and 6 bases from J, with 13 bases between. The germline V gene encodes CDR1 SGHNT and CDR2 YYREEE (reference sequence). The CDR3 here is CASSLRRVAAGELFF. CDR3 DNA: TGTGCCAGCAGCTTGCGCAGGGTCGCTGCCGGGGAGCTGTTTTTT.

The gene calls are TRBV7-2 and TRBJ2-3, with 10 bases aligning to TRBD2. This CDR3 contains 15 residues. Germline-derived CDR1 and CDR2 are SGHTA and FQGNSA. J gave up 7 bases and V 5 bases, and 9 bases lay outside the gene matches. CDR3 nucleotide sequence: TGTGCCAGCAGCGCTCCTAGCGGGGGTTTGCATACGCAGTATTTT. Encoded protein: CASSAPSGGLHTQYF.

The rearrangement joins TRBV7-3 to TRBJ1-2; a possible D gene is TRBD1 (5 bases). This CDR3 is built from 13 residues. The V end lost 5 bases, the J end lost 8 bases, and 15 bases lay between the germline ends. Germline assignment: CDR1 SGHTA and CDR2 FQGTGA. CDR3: CASSPQGGTGYTF. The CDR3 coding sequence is TGTGCCAGCAGCCCTCAGGGAGGGACCGGCTACACCTTC. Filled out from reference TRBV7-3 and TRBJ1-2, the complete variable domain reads GAGVSQTPSNKVTEKGKYVELRCDPISGHTALYWYRQSLGQGPEFLIYFQGTGAADDSGLPNDRFFAVRPEGSVSTLKIQRTERGDSAVYLCASSPQGGTGYTFGSGTRLTVV.

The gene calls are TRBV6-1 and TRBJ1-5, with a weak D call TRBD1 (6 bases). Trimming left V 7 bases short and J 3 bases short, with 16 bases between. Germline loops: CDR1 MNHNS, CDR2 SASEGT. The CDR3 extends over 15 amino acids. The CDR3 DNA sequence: TGTGCCAGCACCACGATGACAGGATCCAATCAGCCCCAGCATTTT. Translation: CASTTMTGSNQPQHF.

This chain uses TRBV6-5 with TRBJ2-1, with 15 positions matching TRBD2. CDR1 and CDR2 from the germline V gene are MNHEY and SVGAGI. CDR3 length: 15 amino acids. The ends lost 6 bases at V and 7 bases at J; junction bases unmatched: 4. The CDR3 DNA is TGTGCCAGCAGCTGGACTAGCGGGAGGGGGAATGAGCAGTTCTTC. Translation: CASSWTSGRGNEQFF.

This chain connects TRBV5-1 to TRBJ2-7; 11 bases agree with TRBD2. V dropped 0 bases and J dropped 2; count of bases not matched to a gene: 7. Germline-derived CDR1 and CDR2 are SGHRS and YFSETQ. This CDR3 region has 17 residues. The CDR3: CASSLGASGGKTYEQYF. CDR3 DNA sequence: TGCGCCAGCAGCTTGGGAGCTAGCGGGGGGAAAACCTACGAGCAGTACTTC.

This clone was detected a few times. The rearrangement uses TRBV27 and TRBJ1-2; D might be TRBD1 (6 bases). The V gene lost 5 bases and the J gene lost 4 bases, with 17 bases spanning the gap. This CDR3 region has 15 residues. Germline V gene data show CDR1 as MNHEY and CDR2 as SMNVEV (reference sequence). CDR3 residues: CASSPAGGGVYGYTF. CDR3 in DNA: TGTGCCAGCAGTCCCGCTGGGGGGGGCGTCTATGGCTACACCTTC.

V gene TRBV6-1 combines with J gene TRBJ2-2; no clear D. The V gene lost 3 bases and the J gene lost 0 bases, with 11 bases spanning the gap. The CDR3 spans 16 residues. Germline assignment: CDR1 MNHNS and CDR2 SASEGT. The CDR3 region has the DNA TGTGCCAGCAGTGAGATCCTGGCCGCGAACACCGGGGAGCTGTTTTTT. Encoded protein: CASSEILAANTGELFF.

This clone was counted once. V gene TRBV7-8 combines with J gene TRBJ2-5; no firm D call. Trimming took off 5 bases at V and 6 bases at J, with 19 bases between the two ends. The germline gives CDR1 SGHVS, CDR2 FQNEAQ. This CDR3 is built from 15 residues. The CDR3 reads CASSPRGLSVKTQYF. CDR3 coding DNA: TGTGCCAGCAGCCCCCGAGGATTGAGCGTGAAGACCCAGTACTTC.

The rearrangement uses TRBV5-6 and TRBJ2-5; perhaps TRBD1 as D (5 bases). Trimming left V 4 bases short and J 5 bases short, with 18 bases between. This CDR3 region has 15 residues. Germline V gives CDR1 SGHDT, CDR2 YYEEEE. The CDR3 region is CASSLANRGAETQYF. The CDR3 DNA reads TGTGCCAGCAGCCTGGCCAATAGGGGTGCCGAGACCCAGTACTTC.

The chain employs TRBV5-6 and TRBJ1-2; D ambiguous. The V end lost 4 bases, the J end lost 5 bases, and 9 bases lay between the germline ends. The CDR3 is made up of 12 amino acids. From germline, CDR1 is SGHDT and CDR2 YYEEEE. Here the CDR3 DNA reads TGTGCCAGCAGCGTTACAGCTTATGGCTACACCTTC. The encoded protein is CASSVTAYGYTF. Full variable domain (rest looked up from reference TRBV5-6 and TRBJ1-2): DAGVTQSPTHLIKTRGQQVTLRCSPKSGHDTVSWYQQALGQGPQFIFQYYEEEERQRGNFPDRFSGHQFPNYSSELNVNALLLGDSALYLCASSVTAYGYTFGSGTRLTVV.

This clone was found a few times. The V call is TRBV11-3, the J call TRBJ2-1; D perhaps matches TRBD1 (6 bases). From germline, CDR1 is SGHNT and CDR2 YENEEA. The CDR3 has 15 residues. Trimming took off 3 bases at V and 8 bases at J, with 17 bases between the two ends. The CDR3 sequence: CASSFSGRHRDEQFF. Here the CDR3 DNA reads TGTGCCAGCAGCTTTTCAGGACGACACAGGGATGAGCAGTTCTTC.

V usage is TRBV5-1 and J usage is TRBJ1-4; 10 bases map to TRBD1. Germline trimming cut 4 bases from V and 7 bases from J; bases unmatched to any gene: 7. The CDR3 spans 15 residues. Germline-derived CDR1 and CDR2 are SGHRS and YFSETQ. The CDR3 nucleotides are TGCGCCAGCAGCAGAGACAGGGGGCGCGTTGAAAAACTGTTTTTT. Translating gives CASSRDRGRVEKLFF.

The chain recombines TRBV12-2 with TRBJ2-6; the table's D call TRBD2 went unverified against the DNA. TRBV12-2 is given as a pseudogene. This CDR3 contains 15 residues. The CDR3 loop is CASRFLSSGANVLTF. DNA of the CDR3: TGTGCAAGTCGCTTTTTGAGCTCTGGGGCCAACGTCCTGACTTTC.

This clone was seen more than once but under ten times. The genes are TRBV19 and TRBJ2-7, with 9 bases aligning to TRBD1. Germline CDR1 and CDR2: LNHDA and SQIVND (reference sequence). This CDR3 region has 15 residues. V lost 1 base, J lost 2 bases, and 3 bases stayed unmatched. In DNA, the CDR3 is TGTGCCAGTAGTATAGGTGGGACAGGGACCTACGAGCAGTACTTC. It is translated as CASSIGGTGTYEQYF.

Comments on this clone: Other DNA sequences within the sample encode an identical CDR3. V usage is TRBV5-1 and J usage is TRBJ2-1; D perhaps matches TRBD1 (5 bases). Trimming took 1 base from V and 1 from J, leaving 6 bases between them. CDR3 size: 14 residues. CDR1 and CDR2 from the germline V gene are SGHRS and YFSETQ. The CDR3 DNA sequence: TGCGCCAGCAGCTTGCAGGGTTCCTACAATGAGCAGTTCTTC. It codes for CASSLQGSYNEQFF.

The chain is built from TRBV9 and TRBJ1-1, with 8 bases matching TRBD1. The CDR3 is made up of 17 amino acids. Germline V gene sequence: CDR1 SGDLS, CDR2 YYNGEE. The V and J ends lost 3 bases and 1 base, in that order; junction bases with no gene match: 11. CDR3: CASSGGRPDRANTEAFF. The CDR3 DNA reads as TGTGCCAGCAGCGGAGGACGACCGGACAGGGCGAACACTGAAGCTTTCTTT.

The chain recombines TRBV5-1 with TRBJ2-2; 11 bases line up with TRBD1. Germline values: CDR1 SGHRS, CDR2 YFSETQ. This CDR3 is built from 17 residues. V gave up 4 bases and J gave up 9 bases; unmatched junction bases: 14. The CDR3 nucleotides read TGCGCCAGCAGCCGGAGGGACAGGGGGATAAGTTTCTGGGAGCTGTTTTTT. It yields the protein CASSRRDRGISFWELFF.

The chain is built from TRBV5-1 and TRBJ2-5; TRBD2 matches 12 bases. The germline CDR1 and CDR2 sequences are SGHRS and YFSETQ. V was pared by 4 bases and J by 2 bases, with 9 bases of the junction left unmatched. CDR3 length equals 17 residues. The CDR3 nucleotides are TGCGCCAGCAGCCCTCGACTAGCGGGGGTAAAACAAGAGACCCAGTACTTC. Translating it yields CASSPRLAGVKQETQYF.

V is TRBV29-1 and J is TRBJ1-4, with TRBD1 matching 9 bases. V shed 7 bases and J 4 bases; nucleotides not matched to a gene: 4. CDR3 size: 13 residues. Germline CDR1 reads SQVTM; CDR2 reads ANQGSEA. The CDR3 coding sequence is TGCAGCGCCAAGGGACAGGGTAATGAAAAACTGTTTTTT. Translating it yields CSAKGQGNEKLFF.

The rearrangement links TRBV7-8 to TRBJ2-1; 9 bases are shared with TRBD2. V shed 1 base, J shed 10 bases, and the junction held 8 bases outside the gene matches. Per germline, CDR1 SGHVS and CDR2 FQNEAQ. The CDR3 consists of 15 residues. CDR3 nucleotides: TGTGCCAGCAGCTTAGGTGGCGGGGGGGCCGGGGAGCAGTTCTTC. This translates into CASSLGGGGAGEQFF. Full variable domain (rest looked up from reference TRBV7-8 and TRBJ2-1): GAGVSQSPRYKVAKRGQDVALRCDPISGHVSLFWYQQALGQGPEFLTYFQNEAQLDKSGLPSDRFFAERPEGSVSTLKIQRTQQEDSAVYLCASSLGGGGAGEQFFGPGTRLTVL.

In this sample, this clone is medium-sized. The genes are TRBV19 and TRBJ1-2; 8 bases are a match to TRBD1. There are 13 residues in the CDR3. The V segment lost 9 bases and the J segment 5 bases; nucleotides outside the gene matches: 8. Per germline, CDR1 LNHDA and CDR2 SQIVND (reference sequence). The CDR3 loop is CASSRGQGYGYTF. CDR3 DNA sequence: TGTGCCAGCAGTCGCGGACAGGGATATGGCTACACCTTC.

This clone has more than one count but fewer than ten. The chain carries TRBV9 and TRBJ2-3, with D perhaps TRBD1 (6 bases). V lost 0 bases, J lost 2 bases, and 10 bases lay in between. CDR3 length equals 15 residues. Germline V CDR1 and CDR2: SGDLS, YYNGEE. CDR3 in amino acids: CASSVGSGATDTQYF. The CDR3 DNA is TGTGCCAGCAGCGTAGGTTCAGGGGCCACAGATACGCAGTATTTT.

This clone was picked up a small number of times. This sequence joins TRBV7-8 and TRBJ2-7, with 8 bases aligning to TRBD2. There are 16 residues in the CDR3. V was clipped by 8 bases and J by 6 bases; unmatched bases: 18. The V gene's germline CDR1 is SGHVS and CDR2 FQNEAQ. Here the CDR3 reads CASVRGAGKRVPEQYF. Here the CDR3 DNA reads TGTGCCAGCGTGCGGGGGGCCGGCAAAAGAGTTCCCGAGCAGTACTTC.

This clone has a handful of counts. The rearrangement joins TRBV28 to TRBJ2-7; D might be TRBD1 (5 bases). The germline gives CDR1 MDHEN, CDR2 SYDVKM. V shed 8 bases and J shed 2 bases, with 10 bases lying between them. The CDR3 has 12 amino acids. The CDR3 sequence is CASQGIAYEQYF. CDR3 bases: TGTGCCAGCCAGGGTATCGCCTACGAGCAGTACTTC.

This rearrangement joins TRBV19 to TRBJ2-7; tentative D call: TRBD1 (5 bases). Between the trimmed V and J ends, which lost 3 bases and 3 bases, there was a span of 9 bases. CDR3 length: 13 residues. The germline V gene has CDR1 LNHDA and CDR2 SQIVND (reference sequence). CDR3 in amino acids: CASSMGRVYEQYF. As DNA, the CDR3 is TGTGCCAGTAGTATGGGCAGGGTCTACGAGCAGTACTTC.